The 29 T cell receptor beta chains below all came from one sample that was sequenced in a study of PD-L1 blockade in urothelial cancer. Using immunoSEQ multiplex PCR, the repertoire was profiled, and TCRdb retains in-frame clones only, with some absent. The data show 17,000 or so clones, 87% seen once. The source was PBMCs, collected around atezolizumab (anti-PD-L1) treatment. These receptors came from a man aged 50-59 years with urothelial cancer.

This clone came up once. V usage is TRBV25-1 and J usage is TRBJ2-3; 10 bases match TRBD2. Trimming cost V 3 bases and J 9 bases; bases outside gene matches: 9. The CDR3 is made up of 15 amino acids. The germline CDR1 and CDR2 sequences are MGHDK and SYGVNS. The chain's CDR3 is CASSDTSGAQNTQYF. CDR3 in DNA: TGTGCCAGCAGTGATACTAGCGGGGCTCAGAACACGCAGTATTTT.

The chain uses TRBV7-6 and TRBJ2-5; the match to TRBD2 covers 14 bases. CDR1 is SGHVS and CDR2 is FNYEAQ in the germline V gene. After removal of 4 bases from V and 2 bases from J, the junction contained 15 bases not matched to a gene. The CDR3 covers 20 residues. The CDR3 reads CASSSLPAGLAGATQETQYF. In DNA, the CDR3 is TGTGCCAGCAGCTCCCTCCCGGCGGGACTAGCGGGGGCCACACAAGAGACCCAGTACTTC.

The chain joins TRBV25-1 to TRBJ2-1; the match to TRBD1 covers 8 bases. Per the germline V gene, CDR1 is MGHDK and CDR2 is SYGVNS. V lost 2 bases to trimming and J lost 10 bases; unmatched junction nucleotides: 7. This CDR3 is built from 14 residues. CDR3 amino acids: CASSEEAGGREQFF. As DNA, the CDR3 is TGTGCCAGCAGTGAAGAGGCAGGGGGCAGGGAGCAGTTCTTC.

The chain couples TRBV9 to TRBJ2-4, with 7 positions matching TRBD2. CDR1 and CDR2 (germline): SGDLS, YYNGEE. J lost 4 bases, V lost 4 bases, and 8 bases had no gene match. This CDR3 is 15 amino acids long. DNA for the CDR3: TGTGCCAGCAGCTCTCGGGGGGAGGCAAAAAACATTCAGTACTTC. This codes for CASSSRGEAKNIQYF.

The chain has TRBV14 and TRBJ2-7, with 11 positions matching TRBD2. The CDR3 covers 18 residues. V was pared by 1 base and J by 2 bases, with 10 bases of the junction left unmatched. Germline loops: CDR1 SGHDN, CDR2 FVKESK. The CDR3 DNA is TGTGCCAGCAGCCAAGCAAAAGCCCAACTAGCGGGAGCCTACGAGCAGTACTTC. Amino acid sequence: CASSQAKAQLAGAYEQYF.

In its sample, this clone was seen once. The chain employs TRBV27 and TRBJ2-7; D unresolved. Trimming removed 2 bases from V and 0 bases from J, with 8 bases in between. This CDR3 contains 14 residues. The V gene's germline CDR1 is MNHEY and CDR2 SMNVEV (reference sequence). CDR3 sequence: CASSLQVNSYEQYF. The CDR3 DNA reads as TGTGCCAGCAGTTTACAGGTGAACTCCTACGAGCAGTACTTC.

The CDR3, as DNA: TGTGCCAGCAGTTATGAAAGGACAGGGGGCTCCGGGGAGCTGTTTTTT. Translation gives CASSYERTGGSGELFF. This chain uses TRBV6-5 with TRBJ2-2, with 11 bases that match TRBD1. Germline CDR1 is MNHEY and CDR2 is SVGAGI. The CDR3 sequence is 16 residues long. Trimming took 3 bases from V and 6 from J; bases not matched to a gene: 6.

This clone was seen just once. The V call is TRBV14, the J call TRBJ1-4; TRBD1 aligns across 7 bases. Trimming took 4 bases from V and 4 from J; bases not matched to a gene: 9. CDR1 is SGHDN, CDR2 FVKESK, per germline. The CDR3 loop spans 16 amino acids. Written as DNA, the CDR3 is TGTGCCAGCAGCCCTTCCCGGACAGGCTATAATGAAAAACTGTTTTTT. This sequence encodes CASSPSRTGYNEKLFF.

This clone was counted between two and nine times. V gene TRBV9 combines with J gene TRBJ2-3; 9 bases align to TRBD2. This CDR3 has 16 residues. Trimming cost V 0 bases and J 3 bases; bases outside gene matches: 5. Germline V lookup: CDR1 SGDLS, CDR2 YYNGEE. The CDR3: CASSVGSSGRTDTQYF. The CDR3 bases are TGTGCCAGCAGCGTAGGGTCAAGCGGGAGGACAGATACGCAGTATTTT. The whole variable domain, remainder taken from reference TRBV9 and TRBJ2-3, is DSGVTQTPKHLITATGQRVTLRCSPRSGDLSVYWYQQSLDQGLQFLIQYYNGEERAKGNILERFSAQQFPDLHSELNLSSLELGDSALYFCASSVGSSGRTDTQYFGPGTRLTVL.

This clone was seen just once. The rearrangement joins TRBV25-1 to TRBJ1-2; 10 bases line up with TRBD1. The CDR3 is 18 residues long. Germline V gene lookup returns CDR1 MGHDK and CDR2 SYGVNS. The trim removed 3 bases at V and 4 bases at J, leaving 14 bases unmatched. The CDR3 sequence: CASSDLTDDRGRSYGYTF. The DNA for the CDR3 is TGTGCCAGCAGTGACCTAACTGATGACAGGGGGCGCAGCTATGGCTACACCTTC.

The chain uses TRBV4-1 and TRBJ1-4; D is possibly TRBD1 (5 bases). Per germline, CDR1 MGHRA and CDR2 YSYEKL. Trimming removed 1 base from V and 8 bases from J, with 14 bases in between. The CDR3 runs to 15 residues. The CDR3: CASSQVKGNGEKLFF. The CDR3, as DNA: TGCGCCAGCAGCCAAGTTAAGGGGAACGGGGAAAAACTGTTTTTT.

V gene TRBV6-5 combines with J gene TRBJ2-7, with 9 bases matching TRBD1. The CDR3 is 16 amino acids. With V trimmed by 0 bases and J by 6 bases, 9 bases remained unmatched. Looked up from germline, CDR1 is MNHEY and CDR2 is SVGAGI. CDR3 region: CASSYSTQGAVSEQYF. For the CDR3, the DNA is TGTGCCAGCAGTTACTCGACACAGGGGGCAGTAAGCGAGCAGTACTTC.

The chain couples TRBV10-2 to TRBJ2-1, with TRBD2 matching over 10 bases. The CDR3 runs 15 residues. Trimming cost V 6 bases and J 4 bases; bases outside gene matches: 6. Looked up from germline, CDR1 is WSHSY and CDR2 is SAAADI. The CDR3, as DNA: TGCGCCAGCAGAGCTAGCGGGGGTTTTTACAATGAGCAGTTCTTC. Its translation is CASRASGGFYNEQFF.

This chain uses TRBV4-2 with TRBJ1-4; D is unclear. The length of the CDR3 is 14 residues. Germline CDR1 reads LGHNA; CDR2 reads YNFKEQ. The V end was cut by 7 bases, the J end by 5 bases, with 14 bases between. Written as DNA, the CDR3 is TGTGCCAGCACTCCCCTAGTTGGGAATGAAAAACTGTTTTTT. Its protein is CASTPLVGNEKLFF.

This chain links TRBV27 with TRBJ2-2; D ambiguous. The CDR3 extends over 9 amino acids. Trimming removed 10 bases from V and 6 bases from J, with 3 bases in between. Germline V CDR1 and CDR2: MNHEY, SMNVEV (reference sequence). DNA of the CDR3: TGTGCCACCGCCGGGGAGCTGTTTTTT. Translation gives CATAGELFF.

J is TRBJ2-7 and V is TRBV5-1, with 12 bases matching TRBD1. CDR3 size: 15 residues. CDR1 and CDR2 from the germline V gene are SGHRS and YFSETQ. After removal of 4 bases from V and 2 bases from J, the junction contained 4 bases not matched to a gene. The CDR3 nucleotides are TGCGCCAGCAGCCCGGGGACAGGGGGCGCCTACGAGCAGTACTTC. This codes for CASSPGTGGAYEQYF.

The chain carries TRBV29-1 and TRBJ2-3, with TRBD1 matching over 7 bases. CDR3 length: 16 amino acids. The ends lost 6 bases at V and 0 bases at J; junction bases unmatched: 12. The V gene's germline CDR1 is SQVTM and CDR2 ANQGSEA. The chain's CDR3 is CSVATRDSLSTDTQYF. The DNA for the CDR3 is TGCAGCGTAGCAACTAGGGACAGCCTTAGCACAGATACGCAGTATTTT.

This clone appeared a single time. The chain carries TRBV30 and TRBJ2-2, with a possible D match to TRBD1 (6 bases). Germline loops: CDR1 GTSNPN, CDR2 SVGIG (reference sequence). The CDR3 runs to 12 residues. Trimming left V 7 bases short and J 4 bases short, with 10 bases between. This chain's CDR3 is CASPDSTGELFF. The CDR3 DNA reads as TGTGCCTCCCCGGACAGCACCGGGGAGCTGTTTTTT.

The gene calls are TRBV27 and TRBJ1-4; TRBD1 matches at 7 bases. In germline, CDR1 is MNHEY, CDR2 SMNVEV (reference sequence). CDR3 length: 16 amino acids. The V segment lost 3 bases and the J segment 4 bases; nucleotides outside the gene matches: 8. In nucleotides, the CDR3 is TGTGCCAGCAGTTTTTTGTGGGACAGAAATAATGAAAAACTGTTTTTT. Translated: CASSFLWDRNNEKLFF.

The CDR3 sequence: CATSRDPAGVNEQFF. The CDR3 DNA is TGTGCCACCAGCAGAGATCCAGCGGGGGTCAATGAGCAGTTCTTC. The chain joins TRBV15 to TRBJ2-1; 8 nucleotides match TRBD2. This CDR3 region has 15 residues. CDR1 is LNHNV and CDR2 is YYDKDF in the germline V gene (reference sequence). V lost 0 bases to trimming and J lost 6 bases; unmatched junction nucleotides: 4.

The chain joins TRBV27 to TRBJ2-7; 7 nucleotides match TRBD1. CDR3 length equals 16 residues. Germline V gene data show CDR1 as MNHEY and CDR2 as SMNVEV (reference sequence). V dropped 5 bases and J dropped 6; count of bases not matched to a gene: 16. The CDR3 region has the DNA TGTGCCAGCAGTGTCGGATTGCGACAGGGCGTAGGCGAGCAGTACTTC. Protein product: CASSVGLRQGVGEQYF.

This clone was picked up one time. This rearrangement joins TRBV7-2 to TRBJ2-7; 12 bases map to TRBD2. The J segment lost 5 bases and the V segment lost 5 bases, leaving 10 bases of the junction unmatched. The CDR3 sequence is 16 residues long. CDR1 and CDR2 from the germline V gene are SGHTA and FQGNSA. CDR3 protein: CASSPQTSGSGHEQYF. The CDR3 DNA is TGTGCCAGCAGCCCCCAGACTAGCGGGAGTGGCCACGAGCAGTACTTC. The variable domain in full, with the rest retrieved from reference TRBV7-2 and TRBJ2-7, is GAGVSQSPSNKVTEKGKDVELRCDPISGHTALYWYRQSLGQGLEFLIYFQGNSAPDKSGLPSDRFSAERTGGSVSTLTIQRTQQEDSAVYLCASSPQTSGSGHEQYFGPGTRLTVT.

The V call is TRBV2, the J call TRBJ2-7; D is unclear. V dropped 6 bases and J dropped 0 bases, with 12 bases sitting between them. Germline loops: CDR1 SNHLY, CDR2 FYNNEI. The CDR3 has 14 amino acids. CDR3 amino acids: CASSRPKSSYEQYF. CDR3 coding DNA: TGTGCCAGCAGCAGGCCAAAGAGCTCCTACGAGCAGTACTTC.

The gene calls are TRBV27 and TRBJ2-1; TRBD1 matches 9 bases. The ends lost 5 bases at V and 5 bases at J; junction bases unmatched: 4. The CDR3 is 14 amino acids. The germline V gene has CDR1 MNHEY and CDR2 SMNVEV (reference sequence). The CDR3: CASSTGTGHNEQFF. The CDR3 DNA follows: TGTGCCAGCAGTACCGGGACAGGGCACAATGAGCAGTTCTTC.

The chain links TRBV5-1 to TRBJ2-2, with D possibly being TRBD2 (6 bases). V lost 0 bases, J lost 3 bases, and 18 bases lay in between. From germline, CDR1 is SGHRS and CDR2 YFSETQ. The length of the CDR3 is 18 residues. CDR3 nucleotide sequence: TGCGCCAGCAGCTTGGAACTTTGGACCCGCGGGGACACCGGGGAGCTGTTTTTT. Translating it yields CASSLELWTRGDTGELFF.

By frequency in the sample, this clone is medium-sized. The chain links TRBV4-1 to TRBJ2-1, with 9 bases matching TRBD1. Germline CDR1 is MGHRA and CDR2 is YSYEKL. The CDR3 has 16 amino acids. V lost 1 base and J lost 7; bases outside the gene matches: 8. Here the CDR3 DNA reads TGCGCCAGCAGCCAAGGGGACAGGGATAGATGGAATGAGCAGTTCTTC. As protein: CASSQGDRDRWNEQFF.

The chain is built from TRBV15 and TRBJ1-5, with 7 bases that match TRBD1. Germline values: CDR1 LNHNV, CDR2 YYDKDF (reference sequence). The CDR3 spans 17 residues. The trim removed 4 bases at V and 0 bases at J, leaving 9 bases unmatched. The CDR3 coding sequence is TGTGCCACCAGCAACAACAGGGGAACCCATAGCAATCAGCCCCAGCATTTT. This sequence encodes CATSNNRGTHSNQPQHF.

This chain's CDR3 is CASRLAGGANEKLFF. The CDR3 DNA reads TGTGCAAGTCGCTTAGCCGGGGGAGCTAATGAAAAACTGTTTTTT. This sequence joins TRBV12-2 and TRBJ1-4. TRBV12-2 is assigned pseudogene status. The CDR3 consists of 15 residues.

CDR3 residues: CSVLLASGDSNQPQHF. The DNA of the CDR3 is TGCAGCGTTCTCCTTGCTTCCGGGGATAGCAATCAGCCCCAGCATTTT. The chain has TRBV29-1 and TRBJ1-5, with D unclear. V lost 5 bases, J lost 0 bases, and 17 bases lay in between. Germline V lookup: CDR1 SQVTM, CDR2 ANQGSEA. This CDR3 is 16 amino acids long.